Given below is one T cell receptor (beta chain) in context. Its target is unknown. Because the CDR3's place on the DNA is in doubt, the DNA is left out and the CDR3 is given as listed by TCRdb. With termini counted, the CDR3 has 16 amino acids. The PCR had 60 Vbeta and 13 Jbeta primers. Assay: immunoSEQ multiplex PCR; the TCRdb copy retains only in-frame clones and omits some. This listing includes roughly 73,000 clones. These data are taken from a study of cytomegalovirus exposure and HLA in healthy donors. Study-level results: In a later analysis, several top co-occurrence clusters appeared linked to parvovirus B19, influenza, CMV and Epstein-Barr virus. High specificity and sensitivity for cytomegalovirus status were reported for the classifier. Accurate HLA-A and HLA-B prediction from TCR beta sequences was reported for most subjects. Cytomegalovirus-associated status was assigned to 164 TCR beta chains.

V is TRBV21-1 and J is TRBJ2-3; the table assigns TRBD2, which was not confirmed against the DNA. TRBV21-1 is described as a pseudogene. Sequencing was done on a sample of PBMCs. The receptor's source is a female donor in good health and CMV-seropositive. CDR3 sequence: CANAGVAGGSTDTQYF.